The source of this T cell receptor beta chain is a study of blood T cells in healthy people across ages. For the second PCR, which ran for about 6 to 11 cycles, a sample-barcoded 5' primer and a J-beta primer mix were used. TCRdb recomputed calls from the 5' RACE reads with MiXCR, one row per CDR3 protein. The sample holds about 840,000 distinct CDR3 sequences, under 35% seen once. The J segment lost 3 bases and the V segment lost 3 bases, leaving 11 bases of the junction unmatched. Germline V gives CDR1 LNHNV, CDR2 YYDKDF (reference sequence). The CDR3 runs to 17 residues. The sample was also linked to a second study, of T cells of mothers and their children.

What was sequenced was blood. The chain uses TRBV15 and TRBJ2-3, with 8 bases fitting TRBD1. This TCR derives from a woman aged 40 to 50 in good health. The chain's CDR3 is CATSRGYRGDITDTQYF. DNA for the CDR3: TGTGCCACCAGCAGGGGCTACAGGGGGGATATTACAGATACGCAGTATTTT.